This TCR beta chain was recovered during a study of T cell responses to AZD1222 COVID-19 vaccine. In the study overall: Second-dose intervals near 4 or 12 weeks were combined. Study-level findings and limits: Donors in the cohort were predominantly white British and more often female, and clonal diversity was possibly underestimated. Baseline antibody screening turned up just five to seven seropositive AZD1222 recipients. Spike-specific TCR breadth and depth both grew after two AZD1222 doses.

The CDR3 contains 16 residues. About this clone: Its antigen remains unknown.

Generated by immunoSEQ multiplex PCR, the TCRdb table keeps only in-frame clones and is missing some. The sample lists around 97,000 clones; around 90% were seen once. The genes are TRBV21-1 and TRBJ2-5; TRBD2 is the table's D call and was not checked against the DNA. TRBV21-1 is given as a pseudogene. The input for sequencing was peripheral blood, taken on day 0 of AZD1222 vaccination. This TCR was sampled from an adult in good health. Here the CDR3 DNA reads TGTGCCAGCAGCAAAAATCCACCGGGGGGCCAAGAGACCCAGTACTTC. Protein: CASSKNPPGGQETQYF.